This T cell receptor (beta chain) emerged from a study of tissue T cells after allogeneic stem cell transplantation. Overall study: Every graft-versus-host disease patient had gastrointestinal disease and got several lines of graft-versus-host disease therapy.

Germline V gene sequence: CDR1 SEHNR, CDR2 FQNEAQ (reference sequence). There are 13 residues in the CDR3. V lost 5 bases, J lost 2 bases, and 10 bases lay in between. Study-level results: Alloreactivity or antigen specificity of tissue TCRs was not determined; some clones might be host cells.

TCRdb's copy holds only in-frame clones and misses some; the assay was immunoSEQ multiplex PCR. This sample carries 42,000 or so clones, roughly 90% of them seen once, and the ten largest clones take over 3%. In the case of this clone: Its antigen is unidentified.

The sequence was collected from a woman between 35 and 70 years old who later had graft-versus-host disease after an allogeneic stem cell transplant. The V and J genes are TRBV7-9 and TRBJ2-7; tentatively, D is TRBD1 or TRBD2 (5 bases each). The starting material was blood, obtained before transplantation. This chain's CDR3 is CASSVTGPYEQYF. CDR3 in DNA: TGTGCCAGCAGCGTGACGGGGCCCTACGAGCAGTACTTC.